Following are 32 T cell receptor beta chains from one sample sequenced in a study of T-cell memory formation after mild COVID-19. MiXCR, applied by TCRdb to the 5' RACE reads, yields one record per CDR3 protein. The sample includes approximately 240,000 distinct CDR3 sequences, about a sixth of them seen just once. Sequencing was performed on PBMCs or a T cell subset sorted from them (not recorded which). The receptors shown here come from a man between 18 and 29 years old who had mild COVID-19 (a few samples of this study predate the infection). Cell type and time point are not known.

This clonotype occurred a few times. The chain combines TRBV28 with TRBJ1-1; D uncertain. Trimming pared 6 bases from V and 2 bases from J, leaving 7 bases between. Germline CDR1 is MDHEN and CDR2 is SYDVKM. The CDR3 has 12 residues. The CDR3 nucleotides are TGTGCCAGCAGATCGGCAAACACTGAAGCTTTCTTT. It codes for CASRSANTEAFF.

This clonotype was observed a handful of times. J is TRBJ1-2 and V is TRBV15, with 7 bases lining up with TRBD1. Trimming at V came to 0 bases and at J to 4 bases, leaving 2 bases not matched to a gene. Germline loops: CDR1 LNHNV, CDR2 YYDKDF (reference sequence). This CDR3 is built from 14 residues. CDR3: CATSRDRDSYGYTF. In DNA form, the CDR3 reads TGTGCCACCAGCAGAGATCGGGACAGCTATGGCTACACCTTC.

This clonotype occurred many times. The rearrangement joins TRBV24-1 to TRBJ2-3, with 11 nucleotides matching TRBD1. The V segment lost 4 bases and the J segment 4 bases; nucleotides outside the gene matches: 9. The CDR3 is 17 residues long. Germline CDR1 is KGHDR and CDR2 is SFDVKD. The CDR3: CATSDTGQGAASDTQYF. Written as DNA, the CDR3 is TGTGCCACCAGTGACACCGGACAGGGGGCGGCTTCAGATACGCAGTATTTT.

This clonotype was seen at least ten times. The genes are TRBV12-5 and TRBJ2-3; D may be TRBD2 (6 bases). Germline CDR1 is LGHNT and CDR2 is FRNRAP. Trimming took 5 bases from V and 8 from J, leaving 20 bases between them. This CDR3 comprises 15 residues. In DNA, the CDR3 is TGTGCTAGTGGTCCCGGGACTGCCAACCTCGGTACGCAGTATTTT. Residues: CASGPGTANLGTQYF.

The table lists this clonotype with a few counts. This rearrangement joins TRBV7-3 to TRBJ1-2; the D gene is possibly TRBD1 (6 bases). The CDR3 is 13 amino acids. Deletions cut 5 bases from V and 5 bases from J, with 12 bases between. CDR1 and CDR2 (germline): SGHTA, FQGTGA. The CDR3 nucleotides read TGTGCCAGCAGCCCCGGACAGAAATATGGCTACACCTTC. Translating gives CASSPGQKYGYTF.

In its sample, this clonotype was seen many times. The chain uses TRBV3-1 and TRBJ1-2; the D gene is possibly TRBD1 (6 bases). This CDR3 is 15 amino acids long. Germline V gene data show CDR1 as LGHDT and CDR2 as YNNKEL (reference sequence). Trimming shortened V by 2 bases and J by 8 bases, and 18 bases separated the two germline ends. This chain's CDR3 is CASSQTGTSPGGYTF. DNA for the CDR3: TGTGCCAGCAGCCAAACAGGGACCAGTCCGGGAGGCTACACCTTC.

This clonotype occurred a few times. The genes are TRBV3-1 and TRBJ2-3; 8 bases line up with TRBD1. The ends lost 4 bases at V and 0 bases at J; junction bases unmatched: 12. Germline lookup yields CDR1 LGHDT and CDR2 YNNKEL (reference sequence). There are 18 residues in the CDR3. The CDR3 nucleotides read TGTGCCAGCAGCCCGATAGATGGGACAGGAGACAGCACAGATACGCAGTATTTT. The encoded protein is CASSPIDGTGDSTDTQYF.

The chain couples TRBV24-1 to TRBJ2-3; TRBD1 matches 8 bases. J was trimmed by 3 bases and V by 4 bases; bases with no gene match: 8. The CDR3 spans 16 residues. Germline values: CDR1 KGHDR, CDR2 SFDVKD. Here the CDR3 reads CATSEGRDRRTDTQYF. CDR3 nucleotide sequence: TGTGCCACCAGTGAGGGCCGGGACAGGAGGACAGATACGCAGTATTTT.

This clonotype was found a few times. The J gene is TRBJ1-5, the V gene TRBV20-1; 9 bases align to TRBD1. The CDR3 has 14 amino acids. The germline CDR1 and CDR2 sequences are DFQATT and SNEGSKA (reference sequence). V lost 5 bases, J lost 4 bases, and 6 bases stayed unmatched. CDR3 bases: TGCAGTGCTGGACGACAGGGGGAGAATCAGCCCCAGCATTTT. Its protein is CSAGRQGENQPQHF.

This clonotype was seen many times. The CDR3 region has the DNA TGCGCCAGCAGCCAGGATCCTAGAGAGGAGACCCAGTACTTC. Its protein is CASSQDPREETQYF. The J gene is TRBJ2-5, the V gene TRBV4-1; D call uncertain. The germline CDR1 and CDR2 sequences are MGHRA and YSYEKL. The V end lost 3 bases, the J end lost 5 bases, and 13 bases lay between the germline ends. The CDR3 sequence is 14 residues long.

The chain's CDR3 is CSVEDLRTVYGYTF. For the CDR3, the DNA is TGCAGCGTTGAAGATCTTAGGACTGTCTATGGCTACACCTTC. J is TRBJ1-2 and V is TRBV29-1; D uncertain. CDR1 and CDR2 from the germline V gene are SQVTM and ANQGSEA. V was clipped by 0 bases and J by 4 bases, with 12 bases between them. This CDR3 is built from 14 residues.

The chain uses TRBV29-1 and TRBJ2-7; 7 bases are a match to TRBD2. This CDR3 contains 15 residues. Germline CDR1 and CDR2: SQVTM and ANQGSEA. With 4 bases clipped from V and 4 bases from J, the junction kept 13 bases outside the gene matches. The CDR3 nucleotides are TGCAGCGTTGTCGCGAGCGGGGTCCTAATTTACGAGCAGTACTTC. This codes for CSVVASGVLIYEQYF.

The table lists this clonotype with a few counts. This rearrangement joins TRBV20-1 to TRBJ2-1, with 9 nucleotides matching TRBD2. The V gene's germline CDR1 is DFQATT and CDR2 SNEGSKA (reference sequence). The CDR3 is 14 residues long. V lost 6 bases, J lost 2 bases, and 5 bases stayed unmatched. CDR3: CSARTSGPYNEQFF. In DNA, the CDR3 is TGCAGTGCCCGAACTAGCGGGCCCTACAATGAGCAGTTCTTC.

The chain combines TRBV7-9 with TRBJ1-1, with no clear D. Looked up from germline, CDR1 is SEHNR and CDR2 is FQNEAQ (reference sequence). The V and J ends lost 3 bases and 5 bases respectively, with 13 bases between them. This CDR3 is 14 amino acids long. As DNA, the CDR3 is TGTGCCAGCAGCTTCTGGCCAACCGGGACTGAAGCTTTCTTT. Protein: CASSFWPTGTEAFF.

V and J are TRBV5-1 and TRBJ1-6; D gene uncertain. Germline-derived CDR1 and CDR2 are SGHRS and YFSETQ. The CDR3 covers 13 residues. Trimming stripped 4 bases from V and 10 bases from J, with 12 bases between. CDR3 DNA sequence: TGCGCCAGCAGCGCGGAGGGTCGGTCACCCCTCCACTTT. Protein sequence: CASSAEGRSPLHF.

This clonotype has a handful of counts. This chain connects TRBV20-1 to TRBJ2-7, with TRBD1 as a possible D gene (5 bases). The CDR3 has 9 residues. The germline V gene has CDR1 DFQATT and CDR2 SNEGSKA (reference sequence). Here the CDR3 DNA reads TGCATCATAGGGGCCGAGCAGTACGTC. Translating it yields CIIGAEQYV.

This chain connects TRBV5-1 to TRBJ2-3; 8 nucleotides line up with TRBD2. The CDR3 totals 14 residues. Losses at the gene ends were 4 bases for V and 6 bases for J; bases not matched to a gene: 7. From germline, CDR1 is SGHRS and CDR2 YFSETQ. The CDR3 DNA follows: TGCGCCAGCAGCGGAGGGACTAGTGGCGATACGCAGTATTTT. Its translation is CASSGGTSGDTQYF.

This clonotype came up a few times. J is TRBJ1-2 and V is TRBV5-1; D may be TRBD1 (5 bases). Germline CDR1 and CDR2: SGHRS and YFSETQ. This CDR3 is built from 13 residues. The V end was cut by 3 bases, the J end by 6 bases, with 12 bases between. CDR3 loop: CASSSQGGDGYTF. DNA of the CDR3: TGCGCCAGCAGCTCCCAGGGAGGGGATGGCTACACCTTC.

This clonotype was counted once. This chain links TRBV7-4 with TRBJ2-5, with a weak D call TRBD2 (5 bases). The CDR3 spans 13 residues. Germline CDR1 is SGHVT and CDR2 is SQSDAQ. Deletions cut 2 bases from V and 6 bases from J, with 10 bases between. CDR3 in DNA: TGTGCCAGCAGCTTAAGGTGGAGGCAGACCCAGTACTTC. Its protein product is CASSLRWRQTQYF. Complete variable domain (other parts from reference TRBV7-4 and TRBJ2-5): GAGVSQSPRYKVAKRGRDVALRCDSISGHVTLYWYRQTLGQGSEVLTYSQSDAQRDKSGRPSGRFSAERPERSVSTLKIQRTEQGDSAVYLCASSLRWRQTQYFGPGTRLLVL.

This clonotype was picked up many times. The V call is TRBV6-2 or TRBV6-3, the J call TRBJ1-2, with D possibly TRBD1 on 6 matching bases. This CDR3 is 17 amino acids long. Trimming stripped 0 bases from V and 3 bases from J, with 17 bases between. Per the germline V gene, CDR1 is MNHEY and CDR2 is SVGEGT. CDR3 coding DNA: TGTGCCAGCAGTTACTCGTTTCGTAAAAACAGGGACTATGGCTACACCTTC. Its protein product is CASSYSFRKNRDYGYTF.

This clonotype was observed at least ten times. V and J are TRBV5-1 and TRBJ2-2, with 7 nucleotides matching TRBD1. V lost 6 bases to trimming and J lost 3 bases; unmatched junction nucleotides: 8. The CDR3 runs 15 residues. From germline, CDR1 is SGHRS and CDR2 YFSETQ. CDR3 in amino acids: CASTYRGDDTGELFF. The DNA for the CDR3 is TGCGCCAGCACCTACAGGGGAGACGACACCGGGGAGCTGTTTTTT. Using reference TRBV5-1 and TRBJ2-2 for the parts outside the CDR3, the full variable domain is KAGVTQTPRYLIKTRGQQVTLSCSPISGHRSVSWYQQTPGQGLQFLFEYFSETQRNKGNFPGRFSGRQFSNSRSEMNVSTLELGDSALYLCASTYRGDDTGELFFGEGSRLTVL.

This chain joins TRBV20-1 and TRBJ2-7; D gene uncertain. The ends were cut back, 1 base at V and 8 bases at J, with 9 bases in the middle. The CDR3 has 11 amino acids. The V gene's germline CDR1 is DFQATT and CDR2 SNEGSKA (reference sequence). The CDR3 DNA reads as TGCAGTGCTAGAGGGGAAGACCAGCAGTACTTC. Encoded protein: CSARGEDQQYF.

The chain joins TRBV7-8 to TRBJ1-2, with 8 bases that match TRBD1. The CDR3 is 15 amino acids. CDR1 and CDR2 from the germline V gene are SGHVS and FQNEAQ. After removal of 5 bases from V and 4 bases from J, the junction contained 9 bases not matched to a gene. The CDR3 region has the DNA TGTGCCAGCAGCGTCACAGGGGGAACTTCCTATGGCTACACCTTC. It codes for CASSVTGGTSYGYTF.

This clonotype has a handful of counts. This chain connects TRBV12-3 or TRBV12-4 to TRBJ2-1, with 11 bases matching TRBD2. After removal of 1 base from V and 6 bases from J, the junction contained 11 bases not matched to a gene. This CDR3 region has 18 residues. CDR3 bases: TGTGCCAGCAGTTTAGACTGGGAGGCAGGACTAGCGGGCAATGAGCAGTTCTTC. Protein sequence: CASSLDWEAGLAGNEQFF.

This clonotype has a count of ten or more. This sequence joins TRBV7-3 and TRBJ2-3; D not resolved. Germline V gene data show CDR1 as SGHTA and CDR2 as FQGTGA. This CDR3 region has 16 residues. V was cut by 5 bases and J by 6 bases, with 21 bases left in between. The DNA of the CDR3 is TGTGCCAGCAGCCCGGACCTTACCTCCGCCGCGGATACGCAGTATTTT. Protein product: CASSPDLTSAADTQYF.

The V call is TRBV5-1, the J call TRBJ2-1; 7 bases are shared with TRBD1. The junction had 11 bases not matched to a gene; V was cut back by 5 bases and J by 6 bases. Germline CDR1 reads SGHRS; CDR2 reads YFSETQ. The CDR3 has 15 residues. DNA of the CDR3: TGCGCCAGCAGTCTGGTACCGACAGGGAGCAATGAGCAGTTCTTC. This codes for CASSLVPTGSNEQFF.

This chain connects TRBV20-1 to TRBJ2-1, with TRBD2 as a possible D gene (6 bases). Trimming shortened V by 1 base and J by 3 bases, and 10 bases separated the two germline ends. CDR1 is DFQATT, CDR2 SNEGSKA, per germline (reference sequence). The CDR3 extends over 14 amino acids. The CDR3 spells CSARAAGLYNEQFF. CDR3 nucleotides: TGCAGTGCTAGAGCGGCGGGGCTCTACAATGAGCAGTTCTTC.

The chain combines TRBV7-2 with TRBJ2-4; D is perhaps TRBD1 (6 bases). Germline values: CDR1 SGHTA, CDR2 FQGNSA. The CDR3 length is 17 residues. Trimming took 0 bases from V and 0 from J, leaving 12 bases between them. CDR3: CASSLAQGTLAKNIQYF. Here the CDR3 DNA reads TGTGCCAGCAGCTTAGCGCAGGGGACACTAGCCAAAAACATTCAGTACTTC.

The chain joins TRBV29-1 to TRBJ2-1; 10 nucleotides align to TRBD1. Germline CDR1 and CDR2: SQVTM and ANQGSEA. J was trimmed by 8 bases and V by 4 bases; bases with no gene match: 8. The CDR3 consists of 14 residues. CDR3 region: CSVALGTGVDEQFF. As DNA, the CDR3 is TGCAGCGTTGCGTTGGGGACAGGGGTGGATGAGCAGTTCTTC.

The rearrangement links TRBV12-3 or TRBV12-4 to TRBJ1-6, with D maybe TRBD1 (5 bases). The germline V and J ends were trimmed by 1 base and 8 bases, with 12 bases remaining between them. The CDR3 is made up of 15 amino acids. In DNA form, the CDR3 reads TGTGCCAGCAGTTTAGGACAGCGTGTGGATTCACCCCTCCACTTT. Translation: CASSLGQRVDSPLHF.

This clonotype was observed a few times. The genes are TRBV27 and TRBJ1-2; D not resolved. Trimming took 4 bases from V and 8 from J, leaving 20 bases between them. The CDR3 loop spans 15 amino acids. The V gene's germline CDR1 is MNHEY and CDR2 SMNVEV (reference sequence). The CDR3 DNA reads as TGTGCCAGCAGTTCAAGCCCGACCGTGAGGGAAGGCTACACCTTC. It specifies CASSSSPTVREGYTF.

This clonotype turned up a few times. The chain's CDR3 is CSARQPQGSGELFF. The DNA of the CDR3 is TGCAGTGCTCGTCAACCCCAGGGGTCCGGGGAGCTGTTTTTT. The rearrangement links TRBV20-1 to TRBJ2-2; weak D call: TRBD1 (6 bases). The V and J ends lost 5 bases and 6 bases respectively, with 16 bases between them. Germline values: CDR1 DFQATT, CDR2 SNEGSKA (reference sequence). This CDR3 region has 14 residues.